This T cell receptor beta chain is drawn from a study of graft-versus-host responses after intestinal transplantation. In the case of this clone: The target antigen is unknown.

This CDR3 is 12 amino acids long. V was shortened by 2 bases and J by 10 bases, with 9 bases between the two germline ends. Produced via immunoSEQ multiplex PCR; TCRdb's table is partial and in-frame only. The data show fewer than 50,000 clones, around 85% seen once. The sequence was obtained from a human donor who was the organ donor for an intestinal transplant. This sample comprised unstimulated CD4+ T cells sorted from spleen or lymph node cells, obtained before transplant. The rearrangement uses TRBV23-1 and TRBJ2-1, with D maybe TRBD2 (5 bases). TRBV23-1 is assigned to the ORF class and has an uncertain function. The CDR3 reads CASSQPDLEQFF. The CDR3, as DNA: TGCGCCAGCAGTCAACCGGACTTAGAGCAGTTCTTC.